This paragraph reports one T cell receptor (beta chain). As originally analysed: Reference gene primers were amplified, and this amplification served to estimate nucleated cell counts. Assay used: immunoSEQ multiplex PCR; TCRdb lists only in-frame clones, some missing. From that table come the V and J calls and clone size; the DNA was used to work out D and trimming. The profile shows roughly 160,000 clones, approximately 91% of them singletons. This sample is drawn from a study of blood T cell repertoires in COVID-19. At the level of the study: Samples of COVID-19 (acute and convalescent) were obtained from the United States, Italy and Spain. From T cells, B-cell-depleted T cells, or PBMCs came the material, which was cDNA or gDNA.

The CDR3 extends over 13 amino acids. V was shortened by 2 bases and J by 5 bases, with 9 bases between the two germline ends. Germline assignment: CDR1 WSHSY and CDR2 SAAADI. Sequenced input: peripheral blood. This rearrangement joins TRBV10-2 to TRBJ2-5; a weak D match, TRBD2 (6 bases). This clonotype originated in a man aged 18 to 29 with acute or convalescent COVID-19. The CDR3 loop is CASSEGTWETQYF. The CDR3, as DNA: TGCGCCAGCAGTGAGGGGACTTGGGAGACCCAGTACTTC.